The next 21 T cell receptor beta chains were all read from a single sample in a study of memory CD4+ T cells and cytomegalovirus serostatus. Sequenced by immunoSEQ multiplex PCR; TCRdb stores in-frame clones only, minus some. The sample lists approximately 44,000 clones, just over 75% occurring once. The sort gate was single viable CD3+CD4+CD8-CD45RO+ cells for memory CD4+ T cells. The sample taken for sequencing was memory CD4+ T cells from blood. These receptors all stem from an adult in good health and CMV-seronegative.

This clone is a singleton in its sample. J is TRBJ2-7 and V is TRBV2; D call uncertain. This CDR3 comprises 11 residues. Trimming pared 8 bases from V and 6 bases from J, leaving 11 bases between. Germline V gives CDR1 SNHLY, CDR2 FYNNEI. CDR3 amino acids: CASGTKGEQYF. Written as DNA, the CDR3 is TGTGCCAGCGGTACGAAGGGCGAGCAGTACTTC. The full variable domain, in which reference TRBV2 and TRBJ2-7 provide the parts outside the CDR3, is EPEVTQTPSHQVTQMGQEVILRCVPISNHLYFYWYRQILGQKVEFLVSFYNNEISEKSEIFDDQFSVERPDGSNFTLKIRSTKLEDSAMYFCASGTKGEQYFGPGTRLTVT.

The V call is TRBV5-1, the J call TRBJ2-5; 10 bases are shared with TRBD1. V was pared by 3 bases and J by 4 bases, with 6 bases of the junction left unmatched. Germline V gene sequence: CDR1 SGHRS, CDR2 YFSETQ. This CDR3 is built from 15 residues. CDR3 protein: CASSSGTGVSETQYF. CDR3 DNA: TGCGCCAGCAGCTCCGGGACAGGGGTTTCAGAGACCCAGTACTTC.

This clone was seen just once. The chain has TRBV5-6 and TRBJ2-1; 9 bases fit TRBD2. The CDR3 totals 15 residues. V was pared by 5 bases and J by 0 bases, with 3 bases of the junction left unmatched. Germline CDR1 SGHDT, CDR2 YYEEEE. The DNA of the CDR3 is TGTGCCAGCAGTCGCGGGGGGGCCTCCTACAATGAGCAGTTCTTC. Translation gives CASSRGGASYNEQFF.

This clone was found a few times. The V call is TRBV13, the J call TRBJ1-6; D gene ambiguous. The length of the CDR3 is 13 residues. Germline V gene data show CDR1 as PRHDT and CDR2 as FYEKMQ (reference sequence). V lost 6 bases to trimming and J lost 7 bases, with 10 bases between them. The CDR3 loop reads CASSGQPNSPLHF. CDR3 nucleotide sequence: TGTGCCAGCAGTGGGCAGCCGAATTCACCCCTCCACTTT.

This clone was recorded once. The genes are TRBV27 and TRBJ1-1, with a weak D call TRBD1 (6 bases). V gave up 6 bases and J gave up 1 base, with 12 bases separating them. CDR1 and CDR2 from the germline V gene are MNHEY and SMNVEV (reference sequence). The CDR3 consists of 14 residues. The CDR3 spells CASRDSLRNTEAFF. The CDR3 nucleotides are TGTGCCAGCAGGGACAGCCTCAGGAACACTGAAGCTTTCTTT.

The table lists this clone with a few counts. The V and J genes are TRBV7-9 and TRBJ1-1; no clear D gene. CDR1 SEHNR and CDR2 FQNEAQ come from the germline V gene (reference sequence). The length of the CDR3 is 12 residues. V was clipped by 7 bases and J by 5 bases, with 11 bases between them. The CDR3 sequence: CASTSVVTEAFF. The CDR3 DNA sequence: TGTGCCAGCACCTCGGTGGTAACTGAAGCTTTCTTT.

The chain links TRBV4-2 to TRBJ1-5, with D unresolved. This CDR3 has 16 residues. CDR1 and CDR2 from the germline V gene are LGHNA and YNFKEQ. Trimming cost V 1 base and J 0 bases, with 10 bases left between them. CDR3 in DNA: TGTGCCAGCAGCCAAGTAGGAGGGTATAGCAATCAGCCCCAGCATTTT. It encodes CASSQVGGYSNQPQHF.

This clone was seen more than once but under ten times. The genes are TRBV11-2 and TRBJ1-2; no reliable D call. Trimming removed 2 bases at V and 7 bases at J, with 11 bases between. Germline V CDR1 and CDR2: SGHAT, FQNNGV. The CDR3 extends over 13 amino acids. Here the CDR3 reads CASSLSLGVGYTF. The DNA of the CDR3 is TGTGCCAGCAGCTTATCCCTCGGGGTTGGCTACACCTTC. Supplemented by reference TRBV11-2 and TRBJ1-2, the full variable domain reads EAGVAQSPRYKIIEKRQSVAFWCNPISGHATLYWYQQILGQGPKLLIQFQNNGVVDDSQLPKDRFSAERLKGVDSTLKIQPAKLEDSAVYLCASSLSLGVGYTFGSGTRLTVV.

The DNA for the CDR3 is TGTGCCAGCAGCTCCGGGACAGATAGCAATCAGCCCCAGCATTTT. Its protein is CASSSGTDSNQPQHF. The chain couples TRBV6-5 to TRBJ1-5, with TRBD1 matching 7 bases. Germline V gene lookup returns CDR1 MNHEY and CDR2 SVGAGI. The V gene end was trimmed by 6 bases and the J gene end by 0 bases; junction bases not matched to a gene: 5. This CDR3 is 15 amino acids long.

The genes are TRBV2 and TRBJ2-3; TRBD1 matches 8 bases. The V gene's germline CDR1 is SNHLY and CDR2 FYNNEI. The CDR3 consists of 15 residues. The V and J ends lost 5 bases and 4 bases, in that order; junction bases with no gene match: 8. The DNA of the CDR3 is TGTGCCAGCAGTAAATGGACAGGGCTGGCAGATACGCAGTATTTT. Translated: CASSKWTGLADTQYF.

This chain links TRBV11-2 with TRBJ1-2; TRBD1 aligns across 7 bases. The V gene's germline CDR1 is SGHAT and CDR2 FQNNGV. J lost 8 bases, V lost 2 bases, and 11 bases had no gene match. The CDR3 loop spans 15 amino acids. The CDR3 region has the DNA TGTGCCAGCAGCTTATTTGGAGACAGGGAATGGGGCTACACCTTC. The encoded protein is CASSLFGDREWGYTF. The entire variable domain, with the rest obtained from reference TRBV11-2 and TRBJ1-2, is as follows: EAGVAQSPRYKIIEKRQSVAFWCNPISGHATLYWYQQILGQGPKLLIQFQNNGVVDDSQLPKDRFSAERLKGVDSTLKIQPAKLEDSAVYLCASSLFGDREWGYTFGSGTRLTVV.

This rearrangement joins TRBV7-6 to TRBJ1-6; D uncertain. CDR1 SGHVS and CDR2 FNYEAQ come from the germline V gene. V was cut by 2 bases and J by 5 bases, with 13 bases left in between. This CDR3 is 16 amino acids long. The CDR3 reads CASSLFGGQNNSPLHF. In nucleotides, the CDR3 is TGTGCCAGCAGCTTATTCGGAGGTCAAAATAATTCACCCCTCCACTTT.

This chain uses TRBV28 with TRBJ2-7, with TRBD1 matching 7 bases. The CDR3 spans 15 residues. Germline assignment: CDR1 MDHEN and CDR2 SYDVKM. V shed 2 bases, J shed 1 base, and the junction held 5 bases outside the gene matches. CDR3 in DNA: TGTGCCAGCAGTTTAATCGCAGGGGGTTCCTACGAGCAGTACTTC. It encodes CASSLIAGGSYEQYF.

The chain employs TRBV19 and TRBJ1-5; D is ambiguous. The CDR3 is 13 amino acids. Germline CDR1 and CDR2: LNHDA and SQIVND (reference sequence). Trimming removed 5 bases at V and 7 bases at J, with 12 bases between. CDR3 residues: CASSPLSGQPQHF. In DNA form, the CDR3 reads TGTGCCAGTAGTCCCCTATCGGGGCAGCCCCAGCATTTT. Full variable domain (outside the CDR3, taken from reference TRBV19 and TRBJ1-5): DGGITQSPKYLFRKEGQNVTLSCEQNLNHDAMYWYRQDPGQGLRLIYYSQIVNDFQKGDIAEGYSVSREKKESFPLTVTSAQKNPTAFYLCASSPLSGQPQHFGDGTRLSIL.

This chain connects TRBV19 to TRBJ2-2, with D tentatively TRBD1 (6 bases). Germline V lookup: CDR1 LNHDA, CDR2 SQIVND (reference sequence). V lost 5 bases to trimming and J lost 0 bases, with 10 bases between them. The CDR3 consists of 15 residues. CDR3 DNA sequence: TGTGCCAGTAGTCCGGGACATACGAACACCGGGGAGCTGTTTTTT. It encodes CASSPGHTNTGELFF. The entire variable domain, with the rest obtained from reference TRBV19 and TRBJ2-2, is as follows: DGGITQSPKYLFRKEGQNVTLSCEQNLNHDAMYWYRQDPGQGLRLIYYSQIVNDFQKGDIAEGYSVSREKKESFPLTVTSAQKNPTAFYLCASSPGHTNTGELFFGEGSRLTVL.

The chain's CDR3 is CASTLGYEQFF. CDR3 nucleotides: TGTGCCAGCACTTTGGGATATGAGCAGTTCTTC. The chain carries TRBV28 and TRBJ2-1, with D unclear. Trimming pared 7 bases from V and 8 bases from J, leaving 9 bases between. The CDR3 has 11 residues. The V gene's germline CDR1 is MDHEN and CDR2 SYDVKM.

The chain joins TRBV10-3 to TRBJ1-4; no definite D call. The germline V and J ends were trimmed by 2 bases and 6 bases, with 7 bases remaining between them. The germline CDR1 and CDR2 sequences are ENHRY and SYGVKD. This CDR3 is built from 13 residues. In DNA, the CDR3 is TGTGCCATCAGTGAGCCGCGTGATGAAAAACTGTTTTTT. It is translated as CAISEPRDEKLFF.

This clone has just a few counts. The chain combines TRBV19 with TRBJ2-2; weak D call: TRBD1 (6 bases). V lost 6 bases and J 4 bases, leaving 15 bases between the germline ends. The CDR3 is 15 residues long. Per germline, CDR1 LNHDA and CDR2 SQIVND (reference sequence). CDR3 sequence (DNA): TGTGCCAGTAGACAACAGGGAGAACTCACCGGGGAGCTGTTTTTT. This sequence encodes CASRQQGELTGELFF.

This chain links TRBV6-1 with TRBJ2-5; TRBD1 matches at 8 bases. V was clipped by 10 bases and J by 4 bases; unmatched bases: 14. The CDR3 loop spans 15 amino acids. The germline CDR1 and CDR2 sequences are MNHNS and SASEGT. The CDR3 region has the DNA TGTGCCACCTCGACAGGGGCTGGGCGGGTAGAGACCCAGTACTTC. This gives the protein CATSTGAGRVETQYF.

The V call is TRBV28, the J call TRBJ1-3; 9 bases match TRBD1. V dropped 6 bases and J dropped 2; count of bases not matched to a gene: 8. Per the germline V gene, CDR1 is MDHEN and CDR2 is SYDVKM. The CDR3 spans 16 residues. Here the CDR3 DNA reads TGTGCCAGCAGCTCCCCCGGGACAGGGACTGGAAACACCATATATTTT. Residues: CASSSPGTGTGNTIYF.

The chain carries TRBV6-1 and TRBJ1-5; D remains ambiguous. CDR1 is MNHNS and CDR2 is SASEGT in the germline V gene. The CDR3 loop spans 16 amino acids. Deletions cut 2 bases from V and 6 bases from J, with 17 bases between. The CDR3 region has the DNA TGTGCCAGCAGTGAACTCACAGCATCCGCTCCTCAGCCCCAGCATTTT. Its protein product is CASSELTASAPQPQHF.